This TCR beta chain was captured by sequencing in a study of T cells in Graves' hyperthyroidism and ophthalmopathy. Study findings and constraints: Ophthalmopathy prediction by the model preceded onset by a median roughly 6 months.

The length of the CDR3 is 14 residues. Per the germline V gene, CDR1 is SEHNR and CDR2 is FQNEAQ (reference sequence). V lost 2 bases, J lost 2 bases, and 9 bases lay in between. Authors of the study amplified TCR beta CDR3 regions from RNA transcripts. The study used the HTBI primer set for a first-round RT-PCR of the TCR CDR3. TCRdb itself ran the multiplex PCR reads through MiXCR, one entry per CDR3 protein. This table holds approximately 510,000 distinct CDR3 sequences, 46% found once. This clonotype was recorded at least ten times. Its antigen is undetermined. This clonotype was sampled from an adult woman with Graves' disease, either hyperthyroidism or ophthalmopathy (not recorded which). The sequenced material came from peripheral blood or thyroid tissue (not recorded which). The chain combines TRBV7-9 with TRBJ1-1; no clear D gene. CDR3 bases: TGTGCCAGCAGCTTACTAACAGACAACACTGAAGCTTTCTTT. Translating it yields CASSLLTDNTEAFF.